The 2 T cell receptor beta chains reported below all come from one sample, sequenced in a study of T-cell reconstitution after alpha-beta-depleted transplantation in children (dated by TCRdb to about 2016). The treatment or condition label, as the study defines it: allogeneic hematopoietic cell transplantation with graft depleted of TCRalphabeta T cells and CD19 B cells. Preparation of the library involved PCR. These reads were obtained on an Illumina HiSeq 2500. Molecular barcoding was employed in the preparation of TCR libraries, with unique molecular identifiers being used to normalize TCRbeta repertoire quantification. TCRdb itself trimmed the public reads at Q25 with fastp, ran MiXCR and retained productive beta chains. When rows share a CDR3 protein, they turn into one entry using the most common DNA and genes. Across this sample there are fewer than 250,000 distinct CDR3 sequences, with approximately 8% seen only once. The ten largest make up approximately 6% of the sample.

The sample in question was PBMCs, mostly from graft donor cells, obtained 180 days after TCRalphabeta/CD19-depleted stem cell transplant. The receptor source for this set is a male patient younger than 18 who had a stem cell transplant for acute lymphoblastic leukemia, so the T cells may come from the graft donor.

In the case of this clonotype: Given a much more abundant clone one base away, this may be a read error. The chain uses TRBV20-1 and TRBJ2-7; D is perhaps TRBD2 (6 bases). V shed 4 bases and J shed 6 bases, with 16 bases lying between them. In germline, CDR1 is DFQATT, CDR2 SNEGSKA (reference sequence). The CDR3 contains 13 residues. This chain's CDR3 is CSATSEGGFEQYF. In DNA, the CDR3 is TGCAGTGCTACCTCGGAGGGAGGTTTCGAGCAGTACTTC.

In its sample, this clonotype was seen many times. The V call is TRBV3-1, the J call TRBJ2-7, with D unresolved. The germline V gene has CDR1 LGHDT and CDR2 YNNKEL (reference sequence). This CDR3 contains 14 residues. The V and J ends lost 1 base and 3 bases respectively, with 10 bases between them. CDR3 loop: CASSQGPDYYEQYF. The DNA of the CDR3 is TGTGCCAGCAGCCAAGGACCCGATTACTACGAGCAGTACTTC.